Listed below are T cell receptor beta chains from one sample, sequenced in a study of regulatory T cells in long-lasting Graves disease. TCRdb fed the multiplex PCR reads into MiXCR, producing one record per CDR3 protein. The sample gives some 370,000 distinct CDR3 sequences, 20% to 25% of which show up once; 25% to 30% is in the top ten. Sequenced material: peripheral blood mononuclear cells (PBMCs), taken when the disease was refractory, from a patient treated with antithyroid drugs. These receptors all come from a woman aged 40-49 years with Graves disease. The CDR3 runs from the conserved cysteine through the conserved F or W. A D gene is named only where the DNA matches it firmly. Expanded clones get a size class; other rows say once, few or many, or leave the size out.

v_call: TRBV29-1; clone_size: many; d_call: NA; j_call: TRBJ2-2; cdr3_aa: CSVLVETGELFF; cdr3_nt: TGCAGCGTTTTAGTGGAAACCGGGGAGCTGTTTTTT
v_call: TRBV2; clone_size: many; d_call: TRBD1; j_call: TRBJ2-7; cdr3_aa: CASSEALRLSGGFHEQYF; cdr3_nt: TGTGCCAGCAGTGAAGCGCTTCGATTGTCAGGGGGCTTCCACGAGCAGTACTTC
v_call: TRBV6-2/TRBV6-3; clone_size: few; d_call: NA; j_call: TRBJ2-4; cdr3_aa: CASSYSVGAAKNIQYF; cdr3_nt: TGTGCCAGCAGTTACTCGGTTGGGGCAGCCAAAAACATTCAGTACTTC
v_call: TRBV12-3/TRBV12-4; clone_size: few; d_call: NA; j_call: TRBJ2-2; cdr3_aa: CASTRTGEMFF; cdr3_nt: TGTGCCAGCACCCGGACCGGGGAGATGTTTTTT
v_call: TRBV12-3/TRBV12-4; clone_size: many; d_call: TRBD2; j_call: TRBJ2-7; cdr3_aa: CASSFIPWREKSYEQYF; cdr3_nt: TGTGCCAGCAGTTTCATACCCTGGCGGGAGAAAAGCTACGAGCAGTACTTC
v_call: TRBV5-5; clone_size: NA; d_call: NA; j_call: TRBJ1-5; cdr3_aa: CASSLTHRVNQPQHF; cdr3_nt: TGTGCCAGCAGCCTAACTCACAGGGTAAATCAGCCCCAGCATTTT
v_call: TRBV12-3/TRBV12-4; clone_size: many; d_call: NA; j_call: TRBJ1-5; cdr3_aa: CASSIQVNQPQHF; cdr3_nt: TGTGCCAGCAGTATACAGGTGAATCAGCCCCAGCATTTT
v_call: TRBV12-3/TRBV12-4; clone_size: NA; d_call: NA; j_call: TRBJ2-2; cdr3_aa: CASSPTRNTNTGELFF; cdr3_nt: TGTGCCAGCAGCCCCACACGGAATACGAACACCGGGGAGCTGTTTTTT
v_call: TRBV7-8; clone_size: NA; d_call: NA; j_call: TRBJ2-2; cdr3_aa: CASSLVGTANTGELFF; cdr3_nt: TGTGCCAGCAGCTTAGTGGGGACGGCAAACACCGGGGAGCTGTTTTTT
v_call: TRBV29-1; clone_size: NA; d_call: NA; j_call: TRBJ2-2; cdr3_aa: CSVVLPTGELFF; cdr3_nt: TGCAGCGTTGTTCTTCCGACCGGGGAGCTGTTTTTT
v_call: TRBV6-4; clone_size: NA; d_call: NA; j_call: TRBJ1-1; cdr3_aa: CASSARGPGPEAFF; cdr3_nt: TGTGCCAGCAGTGCGCGTGGTCCGGGTCCTGAAGCTTTCTTT
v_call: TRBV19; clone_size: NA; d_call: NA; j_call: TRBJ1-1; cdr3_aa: CASSKGVTEAFF; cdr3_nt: TGTGCCAGTAGTAAGGGGGTCACTGAAGCTTTCTTT
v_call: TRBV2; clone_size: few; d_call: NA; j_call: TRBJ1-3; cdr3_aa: CARRRNGSPRNTIYF; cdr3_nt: TGTGCCAGACGACGGAACGGCTCCCCTCGAAACACCATATATTTT
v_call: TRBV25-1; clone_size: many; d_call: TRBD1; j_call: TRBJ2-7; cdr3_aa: CASSDPARGKYEQYF; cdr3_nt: TGTGCCAGCAGTGACCCTGCCAGGGGGAAATACGAGCAGTACTTC
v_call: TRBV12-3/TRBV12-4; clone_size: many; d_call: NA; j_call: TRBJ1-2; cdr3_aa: CASTWPSRNGYTF; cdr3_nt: TGTGCCAGCACCTGGCCATCCAGGAACGGCTACACCTTC
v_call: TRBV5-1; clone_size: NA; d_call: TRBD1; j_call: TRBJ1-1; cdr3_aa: CASSLSPSTGLDEAFF; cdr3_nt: TGCGCCAGCAGCCTGAGTCCGTCGACAGGGTTGGATGAAGCTTTCTTT
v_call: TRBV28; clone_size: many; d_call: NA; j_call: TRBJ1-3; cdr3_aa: CASSLGDGPSGNTIYF; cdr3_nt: TGTGCCAGCAGTTTAGGGGACGGACCCTCTGGAAACACCATATATTTT